These 5 T cell receptor beta chains originate from one sample sequenced in a study of T cell responses to AZD1222 COVID-19 vaccine. Method: immunoSEQ multiplex PCR; TCRdb's copy keeps in-frame clones and lacks some. The profile shows about 150,000 clones, 90% to 95% of them singletons. The source material was peripheral blood, sampled 28 days after the second AZD1222 dose. The receptors were sampled from an adult who received the AZD1222 COVID-19 vaccine.

The chain recombines TRBV28 with TRBJ2-7, with D possibly being TRBD2 (6 bases). Deletions cut 2 bases from V and 2 bases from J, with 13 bases between. This CDR3 is 15 amino acids long. CDR1 MDHEN and CDR2 SYDVKM come from the germline V gene. CDR3 protein: CASSLLSGLPYEQYF. CDR3 coding DNA: TGTGCCAGCAGTTTACTTAGCGGTTTACCCTACGAGCAGTACTTC.

The chain carries TRBV4-2 and TRBJ2-7, with a tentative D call TRBD2 (5 bases). The CDR3 has 15 residues. Deletions cut 0 bases from V and 5 bases from J, with 14 bases between. CDR1 is LGHNA, CDR2 YNFKEQ, per germline. DNA for the CDR3: TGTGCCAGCAGCCAAGATCCGGCGGAGGAGGACGAGCAGTACTTC. As protein: CASSQDPAEEDEQYF.

This clone was seen once. The J gene is TRBJ2-5, the V gene TRBV18; D gene uncertain. In germline, CDR1 is KGHSH, CDR2 LQKENI. The CDR3 is made up of 15 amino acids. V was pared by 0 bases and J by 2 bases, with 10 bases between. The CDR3 loop reads CASSPPSSRQETQYF. The CDR3 DNA is TGTGCCAGCTCACCACCGAGTTCACGGCAAGAGACCCAGTACTTC.

The chain combines TRBV28 with TRBJ1-1, with 8 nucleotides matching TRBD1. Germline CDR1 and CDR2: MDHEN and SYDVKM. With V trimmed by 5 bases and J by 0 bases, 5 bases remained unmatched. The CDR3 contains 15 residues. As DNA, the CDR3 is TGTGCCAGCAGTCCCAGGACAGGGATGAACACTGAAGCTTTCTTT. It is translated as CASSPRTGMNTEAFF. Full variable domain (rest looked up from reference TRBV28 and TRBJ1-1): DVKVTQSSRYLVKRTGEKVFLECVQDMDHENMFWYRQDPGLGLRLIYFSYDVKMKEKGDIPEGYSVSREKKERFSLILESASTNQTSMYLCASSPRTGMNTEAFFGQGTRLTVV.

This clone occurred a few times. CDR3 sequence reads: CASTWTGGGEKLFF. The CDR3 nucleotides are TGTGCCAGTACCTGGACAGGGGGCGGTGAAAAACTGTTTTTT. The V gene is TRBV19, the J gene TRBJ1-4, with 11 bases that match TRBD1. The length of the CDR3 is 14 residues. From germline, CDR1 is LNHDA and CDR2 SQIVND (reference sequence). With V trimmed by 7 bases and J by 7 bases, 5 bases remained unmatched. Looking up the rest from reference TRBV19 and TRBJ1-4 gives the full variable domain: DGGITQSPKYLFRKEGQNVTLSCEQNLNHDAMYWYRQDPGQGLRLIYYSQIVNDFQKGDIAEGYSVSREKKESFPLTVTSAQKNPTAFYLCASTWTGGGEKLFFGSGTQLSVL.